These 20 T cell receptor beta chains came from one sample sequenced in a study of blood T cell repertoires in COVID-19. Sequencing was performed with immunoSEQ multiplex PCR; in TCRdb, only in-frame clones are kept and a portion is missing. The repertoire consists of some 250,000 clones, with about nine tenths occurring once and the leading ten covering around 4.2%. Sequenced sample: PBMCs or T cells enriched from blood (not recorded which). The receptors were gathered from a woman aged 25 to 39 with acute COVID-19.

The chain has TRBV25-1 and TRBJ1-4; TRBD1 might be the D (6 bases). Trimming removed 3 bases at V and 7 bases at J, with 15 bases between. The CDR3 contains 15 residues. Germline loops: CDR1 MGHDK, CDR2 SYGVNS. CDR3 coding DNA: TGTGCCAGCAGTGACAGGGGAAACTCAGGTGAAAAACTGTTTTTT. Its translation: CASSDRGNSGEKLFF.

The chain joins TRBV7-2 to TRBJ1-4, with TRBD1 matching 7 bases. Germline loops: CDR1 SGHTA, CDR2 FQGNSA. Trimming took 6 bases from V and 2 from J; bases not matched to a gene: 3. The CDR3 spans 14 residues. This chain's CDR3 is CASSQQGTNEKLFF. The CDR3 DNA reads TGTGCCAGCAGTCAACAGGGGACTAATGAAAAACTGTTTTTT. The full variable domain, its missing parts supplied by reference TRBV7-2 and TRBJ1-4, is GAGVSQSPSNKVTEKGKDVELRCDPISGHTALYWYRQSLGQGLEFLIYFQGNSAPDKSGLPSDRFSAERTGGSVSTLTIQRTQQEDSAVYLCASSQQGTNEKLFFGSGTQLSVL.

The chain employs TRBV2 and TRBJ1-5; possible D gene TRBD1, 5 bases. The V and J ends lost 7 bases and 1 base respectively, with 11 bases between them. The CDR3 covers 14 residues. The V gene's germline CDR1 is SNHLY and CDR2 FYNNEI. The CDR3 here is CASKGGGSNQPQHF. Written as DNA, the CDR3 is TGTGCCAGCAAAGGCGGGGGGAGCAATCAGCCCCAGCATTTT.

The V and J genes are TRBV19 and TRBJ1-1, with unresolved D. The CDR3 is 15 amino acids. Trimming cost V 6 bases and J 1 base, with 15 bases left between them. The germline gives CDR1 LNHDA, CDR2 SQIVND (reference sequence). Here the CDR3 reads CASRERYMGNTEAFF. CDR3 bases: TGTGCCAGTAGAGAGAGGTATATGGGGAACACTGAAGCTTTCTTT. Together with reference TRBV19 and TRBJ1-1, the CDR3 gives the full variable domain: DGGITQSPKYLFRKEGQNVTLSCEQNLNHDAMYWYRQDPGQGLRLIYYSQIVNDFQKGDIAEGYSVSREKKESFPLTVTSAQKNPTAFYLCASRERYMGNTEAFFGQGTRLTVV.

CDR3 bases: TGTGCCAGTAGTATTGGGACAGGCCCATTCGAGCAGTACTTC. It codes for CASSIGTGPFEQYF. The V and J genes are TRBV19 and TRBJ2-7, with 8 bases aligning to TRBD1. Germline CDR1 and CDR2: LNHDA and SQIVND (reference sequence). J lost 6 bases, V lost 3 bases, and 7 bases had no gene match. The CDR3 is 14 residues long. Full variable domain (outside the CDR3, taken from reference TRBV19 and TRBJ2-7): DGGITQSPKYLFRKEGQNVTLSCEQNLNHDAMYWYRQDPGQGLRLIYYSQIVNDFQKGDIAEGYSVSREKKESFPLTVTSAQKNPTAFYLCASSIGTGPFEQYFGPGTRLTVT.

V and J are TRBV25-1 and TRBJ1-4, with D perhaps matching TRBD1 (5 bases). The germline V gene encodes CDR1 MGHDK and CDR2 SYGVNS. The germline V and J ends were trimmed by 6 bases and 6 bases, with 14 bases remaining between them. The CDR3 loop spans 14 amino acids. The CDR3 reads CASRSPGDHEKLFF. The CDR3 DNA follows: TGTGCCAGCAGGAGCCCGGGGGACCATGAAAAACTGTTTTTT.

The chain links TRBV2 to TRBJ1-1; maybe TRBD1 (5 bases). CDR1 and CDR2 from the germline V gene are SNHLY and FYNNEI. V lost 11 bases to trimming and J lost 5 bases, with 15 bases between them. The CDR3 is 12 amino acids. CDR3 bases: TGTGCCGGTGGGAGGGGTGGGACTGAAGCTTTCTTT. Protein product: CAGGRGGTEAFF. The whole variable domain, filled in from reference TRBV2 and TRBJ1-1, reads EPEVTQTPSHQVTQMGQEVILRCVPISNHLYFYWYRQILGQKVEFLVSFYNNEISEKSEIFDDQFSVERPDGSNFTLKIRSTKLEDSAMYFCAGGRGGTEAFFGQGTRLTVV.

The chain has TRBV12-3 or TRBV12-4 and TRBJ1-4; maybe TRBD1 (6 bases). V shed 5 bases and J shed 10 bases, with 14 bases lying between them. The CDR3 covers 13 residues. The CDR3 DNA reads as TGTGCCAGCAGTAGCGCCGGGACACCAAAACTGTTTTTT. This encodes CASSSAGTPKLFF.

The genes are TRBV6-5 and TRBJ1-6; D perhaps matches TRBD1 (5 bases). In germline, CDR1 is MNHEY, CDR2 SVGAGI. V shed 6 bases and J shed 0 bases, with 9 bases lying between them. The length of the CDR3 is 15 residues. The CDR3 region is CASRATASYNSPLHF. The CDR3 DNA sequence: TGTGCCAGCAGGGCGACAGCCTCCTATAATTCACCCCTCCACTTT.

As DNA, the CDR3 is TGTGCCAGCGGCCCGGGGGCGGGGGGGCACGATGAGCAGTTCTTC. Protein sequence: CASGPGAGGHDEQFF. The chain recombines TRBV25-1 with TRBJ2-1; 9 positions agree with TRBD2. This CDR3 is built from 15 residues. Germline CDR1 MGHDK, CDR2 SYGVNS. V dropped 8 bases and J dropped 8; count of bases not matched to a gene: 13.

This chain uses TRBV7-3 with TRBJ2-3; a possible D gene is TRBD2 (6 bases). This CDR3 comprises 16 residues. CDR1 is SGHTA and CDR2 is FQGTGA in the germline V gene. V was pared by 5 bases and J by 3 bases, with 18 bases between. The CDR3 loop reads CASSLTRDSRTDTQYF. The CDR3 coding sequence is TGTGCCAGCAGCCTCACCCGGGACTCGCGTACAGATACGCAGTATTTT.

This clone was detected once. This sequence joins TRBV5-6 and TRBJ2-7, with 10 positions matching TRBD2. The CDR3 has 16 residues. The V segment lost 3 bases and the J segment 4 bases; nucleotides outside the gene matches: 10. Germline V gene data show CDR1 as SGHDT and CDR2 as YYEEEE. CDR3 loop: CASSSDGGTSVYEQYF. For the CDR3, the DNA is TGTGCCAGCAGCTCTGATGGAGGGACTAGCGTTTACGAGCAGTACTTC.

The V and J genes are TRBV7-8 and TRBJ1-5, with 8 bases lining up with TRBD1. The junction had 20 bases not matched to a gene; V was cut back by 5 bases and J by 14 bases. Germline V gives CDR1 SGHVS, CDR2 FQNEAQ. There are 16 residues in the CDR3. Here the CDR3 reads CASSLSNGQGRVGEHF. The CDR3 DNA reads as TGTGCCAGCAGCCTTTCCAATGGACAGGGTAGGGTGGGCGAGCATTTT. Looking up the rest from reference TRBV7-8 and TRBJ1-5 gives the full variable domain: GAGVSQSPRYKVAKRGQDVALRCDPISGHVSLFWYQQALGQGPEFLTYFQNEAQLDKSGLPSDRFFAERPEGSVSTLKIQRTQQEDSAVYLCASSLSNGQGRVGEHFGDGTRLSIL.

This chain uses TRBV14 with TRBJ1-1, with 7 bases matching TRBD1. The CDR3 runs to 19 residues. From germline, CDR1 is SGHDN and CDR2 FVKESK. Trimming at V came to 1 base and at J to 2 bases, leaving 16 bases not matched to a gene. CDR3 in DNA: TGTGCCAGCAGCCAAGCTTCTAGGGGGCTCCTCCACCTAAACACTGAAGCTTTCTTT. Amino acid sequence: CASSQASRGLLHLNTEAFF.

This chain connects TRBV19 to TRBJ2-2, with D unresolved. The V end was cut by 5 bases, the J end by 7 bases, with 23 bases between. Germline V gene lookup returns CDR1 LNHDA and CDR2 SQIVND (reference sequence). The CDR3 loop spans 17 amino acids. The CDR3 coding sequence is TGTGCCAGTAGTGCGACGTCAGGATTTAGTGTGGACGGGGAGCTGTTTTTT. It is translated as CASSATSGFSVDGELFF.

The gene calls are TRBV3-1 (or the pseudogene TRBV3-2) and TRBJ1-4, with D possibly matching TRBD1 (6 bases). This CDR3 is built from 15 residues. Trimming removed 0 bases from V and 6 bases from J, with 11 bases in between. Germline CDR1 reads LGHDT; CDR2 reads YNNKEL (reference sequence). The CDR3 sequence is CASSQDWGLDEKLFF. In nucleotides, the CDR3 is TGTGCCAGCAGCCAAGATTGGGGGCTCGATGAAAAACTGTTTTTT.

The gene calls are TRBV19 and TRBJ2-1; D is perhaps TRBD1 (6 bases). The CDR3 extends over 14 amino acids. V dropped 3 bases and J dropped 9 bases, with 15 bases sitting between them. CDR1 and CDR2 from the germline V gene are LNHDA and SQIVND (reference sequence). The DNA for the CDR3 is TGTGCCAGTAGTATTATTGGGGGCCGTACTGAGCAGTTCTTC. Its translation is CASSIIGGRTEQFF.

V and J are TRBV7-2 and TRBJ1-1, with D hard to call. CDR1 and CDR2 (germline): SGHTA, FQGNSA. V shed 3 bases and J shed 7 bases, with 15 bases lying between them. The CDR3 runs to 14 residues. The CDR3 DNA reads as TGTGCCAGCAGCTTGGAGTTTGCCAGTCGTGAAGCTTTCTTT. Amino acids: CASSLEFASREAFF. Filled out from reference TRBV7-2 and TRBJ1-1, the complete variable domain reads GAGVSQSPSNKVTEKGKDVELRCDPISGHTALYWYRQSLGQGLEFLIYFQGNSAPDKSGLPSDRFSAERTGGSVSTLTIQRTQQEDSAVYLCASSLEFASREAFFGQGTRLTVV.

The CDR3 loop is CAWSVLVEEQYF. The CDR3 DNA reads as TGTGCCTGGAGTGTACTGGTCGAGGAGCAGTACTTC. The J gene is TRBJ2-7, the V gene TRBV30; D not resolved. Germline values: CDR1 GTSNPN, CDR2 SVGIG (reference sequence). Trimming pared 0 bases from V and 7 bases from J, leaving 10 bases between. The CDR3 length is 12 residues.

The CDR3 nucleotides read TGTGCCTGGAGTGTAATTGGCAGATACTATGGCTACACCTTC. Protein sequence: CAWSVIGRYYGYTF. This chain connects TRBV30 to TRBJ1-2; D ambiguous. The CDR3 is made up of 14 amino acids. V was clipped by 0 bases and J by 3 bases, with 11 bases between them. Germline V lookup: CDR1 GTSNPN, CDR2 SVGIG (reference sequence).